This TCR beta chain was sequenced during a study of cytomegalovirus exposure and HLA in healthy donors. With 60 Vbeta and 13 Jbeta primers, the PCR was carried out. Method: immunoSEQ multiplex PCR; TCRdb's copy keeps in-frame clones and lacks some. The table lists about 140,000 clones, about 84% of them singletons, with about 2.2% in the top ten. About this clone itself: Its antigen is not identified.

Trimming left V 1 base short and J 1 base short, with 11 bases between. This CDR3 is built from 15 residues. The germline V gene has CDR1 LGHNA and CDR2 YSLEER. General study points: V- and J-gene trimming of TCR beta was linked (in a later analysis) to a missense DCLRE1C variant. A later analysis, which compared TCR beta chains of equal frequency, found the HLA-associated ones more clonally expanded. A later look showed TCR association rates differing by HLA locus, highest for DRB1 and lowest for HLA-C.

Whereas donors were nominally healthy upon sampling, unrecorded immune exposures were probable. This rearrangement joins TRBV4-3 to TRBJ2-7; the D gene is possibly TRBD1 (5 bases). The sample was PBMCs. This sequence was found in a young woman in good health and CMV-seropositive. The CDR3 loop reads CASSQADSSSYEQYF. For the CDR3, the DNA is TGCGCCAGCAGCCAAGCAGACAGCTCTTCCTACGAGCAGTACTTC.